Listed here are 17 T cell receptor beta chains from one sample, sequenced in a study of post-analysis software for immune sequencing data. Their target antigens are unknown. Study observations and caveats: With TRBV5-6, TRBV5-1 and TRBV20-1 included, about five TRBV segments were more frequent in patients than in controls.

Unique molecular identifiers had been added to the TCR beta cDNA libraries. A single record per CDR3 protein comes from TCRdb applying MiXCR to the PCR reads. The sample has 700,000 to 800,000 distinct CDR3 sequences, 30% seen once; the top ten hold roughly 0.54%. Sequenced material: blood. These receptors came from a girl aged 10 to 17 with multiple sclerosis.

This clonotype was recorded a few times. V and J are TRBV6-5 and TRBJ1-6; tentatively, D is TRBD1 (5 bases). From germline, CDR1 is MNHEY and CDR2 SVGAGI. V lost 6 bases and J lost 1, with 7 bases in between. This CDR3 comprises 14 residues. The DNA for the CDR3 is TGTGCCAGCAGCAGGGTTTCCTATAATTCACCCCTCCACTTT. Translated: CASSRVSYNSPLHF.

Remarks on this clonotype: Mismatch with germline at one junction end may stem from a read error. The chain uses TRBV20-1 and TRBJ2-5, with 11 bases aligning to TRBD1. The CDR3 is 15 residues long. The germline V gene has CDR1 DFQATT and CDR2 SNEGSKA (reference sequence). The CDR3 spells CSASDPGQGGEAQYF. For the CDR3, the DNA is TGCAGTGCTAGCGACCCGGGACAGGGGGGAGAGGCCCAGTACTTC.

CDR3 region: CSAETGRNQPQHF. CDR3 DNA: TGCAGTGCCGAGACAGGGCGCAATCAGCCCCAGCATTTT. V is TRBV20-1 and J is TRBJ1-5; the match to TRBD1 covers 7 bases. CDR3 size: 13 residues. Losses at the gene ends were 6 bases for V and 2 bases for J; bases not matched to a gene: 4. Germline lookup yields CDR1 DFQATT and CDR2 SNEGSKA (reference sequence).

This clonotype occurred many times. This chain links TRBV20-1 with TRBJ2-7; TRBD2 agrees at 7 bases. The germline V gene has CDR1 DFQATT and CDR2 SNEGSKA (reference sequence). This CDR3 comprises 14 residues. V lost 8 bases and J lost 1; bases outside the gene matches: 11. The CDR3 region has the DNA TGCAGTACACCCTCGTGGGAGGGATCCTACGAGCAGTACTTC. Translated, it gives CSTPSWEGSYEQYF.

The rearrangement uses TRBV9 and TRBJ2-1; weak D call: TRBD2 (7 bases). CDR1 and CDR2 from the germline V gene are SGDLS and YYNGEE. V was shortened by 0 bases and J by 2 bases, with 15 bases between the two germline ends. The CDR3 spans 17 residues. The DNA for the CDR3 is TGTGCCAGCAGCGTAGCCGGCGGGGGCCTCCCCTACAATGAGCAGTTCTTC. This gives the protein CASSVAGGGLPYNEQFF.

The CDR3 coding sequence is TGCAGTGCCCTTCAGGCTGTTCCCGAAGCTTTCTTT. This sequence encodes CSALQAVPEAFF. This chain connects TRBV20-1 to TRBJ1-1; D ambiguous. V was pared by 6 bases and J by 8 bases, with 16 bases between. Germline CDR1 reads DFQATT; CDR2 reads SNEGSKA (reference sequence). The CDR3 runs to 12 residues.

The rearrangement joins TRBV5-1 to TRBJ2-2; 7 positions agree with TRBD1. Looked up from germline, CDR1 is SGHRS and CDR2 is YFSETQ. The CDR3 is 17 amino acids. Losses at the gene ends were 6 bases for V and 0 bases for J; bases not matched to a gene: 11. As DNA, the CDR3 is TGCGCCAGCACCCACAGAACACAGGGGACGAACACCGGGGAGCTGTTTTTT. Residues: CASTHRTQGTNTGELFF.

V usage is TRBV5-1 and J usage is TRBJ2-2; D is perhaps TRBD2 (6 bases). V dropped 4 bases and J dropped 1 base, with 17 bases sitting between them. CDR3 size: 17 residues. Germline V CDR1 and CDR2: SGHRS, YFSETQ. The CDR3 sequence: CASSRPRDSGNTGELFF. CDR3 coding DNA: TGCGCCAGCAGCCGACCCCGAGATAGCGGGAACACCGGGGAGCTGTTTTTT.

J is TRBJ2-7 and V is TRBV11-2; D call uncertain. The CDR3 runs to 14 residues. Germline assignment: CDR1 SGHAT and CDR2 FQNNGV. The V end was cut by 1 base, the J end by 3 bases, with 10 bases between. The CDR3 DNA is TGTGCCAGCAGCTTAGTCAGGACCGACTACGAGCAGTACTTC. Its protein product is CASSLVRTDYEQYF.

This clonotype was counted a few times. In DNA form, the CDR3 reads TGTGCCAGCAGCGCCCGCGTCGGGACAGCCAACACTGAAGCTTTCTTT. Protein: CASSARVGTANTEAFF. The gene calls are TRBV7-9 and TRBJ1-1; 7 nucleotides match TRBD1. Germline values: CDR1 SEHNR, CDR2 FQNEAQ (reference sequence). The CDR3 has 16 amino acids. J gave up 2 bases and V 5 bases, and 11 bases lay outside the gene matches.

The genes are TRBV11-2 and TRBJ1-1, with no clear D. Trimming took 1 base from V and 1 from J, leaving 7 bases between them. This CDR3 has 14 residues. Germline CDR1 SGHAT, CDR2 FQNNGV. CDR3 coding DNA: TGTGCCAGCAGCTTAGTTTTTCCGAACACTGAAGCTTTCTTT. It yields the protein CASSLVFPNTEAFF. Filled out from reference TRBV11-2 and TRBJ1-1, the complete variable domain reads EAGVAQSPRYKIIEKRQSVAFWCNPISGHATLYWYQQILGQGPKLLIQFQNNGVVDDSQLPKDRFSAERLKGVDSTLKIQPAKLEDSAVYLCASSLVFPNTEAFFGQGTRLTVV.

This clonotype was seen at least ten times. The chain is built from TRBV20-1 and TRBJ2-3, with 7 positions matching TRBD2. The germline V gene encodes CDR1 DFQATT and CDR2 SNEGSKA (reference sequence). This CDR3 has 14 amino acids. V shed 7 bases and J 5 bases; nucleotides not matched to a gene: 12. In nucleotides, the CDR3 is TGCAGTGTCACCAGGGCTAGCGGACAAGATACGCAGTATTTT. Translation gives CSVTRASGQDTQYF.

There are a few counts of this clonotype. The chain uses TRBV6-5 and TRBJ2-1; 9 nucleotides align to TRBD2. V was clipped by 6 bases and J by 9 bases; unmatched bases: 3. The germline CDR1 and CDR2 sequences are MNHEY and SVGAGI. This CDR3 has 12 residues. The CDR3 reads CASRAGGREQFF. In DNA, the CDR3 is TGTGCCAGCAGGGCGGGGGGGCGTGAGCAGTTCTTC.

V gene TRBV20-1 combines with J gene TRBJ2-7, with D tentatively TRBD1 (6 bases). V lost 5 bases and J lost 3, with 20 bases in between. Looked up from germline, CDR1 is DFQATT and CDR2 is SNEGSKA (reference sequence). The CDR3 is made up of 15 amino acids. This CDR3 is CSAESFGTQGYEQYF. CDR3 sequence (DNA): TGCAGTGCTGAGTCATTCGGGACACAGGGCTACGAGCAGTACTTC.

This clonotype was seen a handful of times. The gene calls are TRBV6-5 and TRBJ2-3, with 11 positions matching TRBD2. CDR1 is MNHEY, CDR2 SVGAGI, per germline. Trimming cost V 2 bases and J 2 bases; bases outside gene matches: 3. This CDR3 spans 16 amino acids. DNA for the CDR3: TGTGCCAGCAGTTACGGGACTAGCGGAGCCACAGATACGCAGTATTTT. This translates into CASSYGTSGATDTQYF.

This clonotype was seen a handful of times. V usage is TRBV4-1 and J usage is TRBJ2-7; D is undetermined. V was pared by 0 bases and J by 3 bases, with 12 bases between. The germline CDR1 and CDR2 sequences are MGHRA and YSYEKL. The CDR3 is made up of 15 amino acids. CDR3 protein: CASSQDGRSDYEQYF. The DNA for the CDR3 is TGCGCCAGCAGCCAAGATGGCAGGAGTGACTACGAGCAGTACTTC.

To note about this clonotype: A much larger clonotype is one base distant, so this may be a read error. The chain uses TRBV27 and TRBJ2-1, with TRBD2 matching 8 bases. The J call is in doubt because the DNA end fits TRBJ2-7 better. The CDR3 covers 15 residues. Germline CDR1 reads MNHEY; CDR2 reads SMNVEV (reference sequence). CDR3 sequence reads: CASNTAGLVLHEQYF. The CDR3 nucleotides read TGTGCCAGCAATACAGCGGGACTAGTCTTACATGAGCAGTACTTC.